This is a list of T cell receptor beta chains from one sample in a study of immune evolution from preneoplasia to lung adenocarcinoma. The assay was immunoSEQ multiplex PCR, and TCRdb's table has in-frame clones only and misses some. This sample has about 4,000 clones, with about four fifths found just once. Input material: FFPE invasive lung adenocarcinoma tissue. The receptors stem from a person aged 40 to 65 with lung adenocarcinoma. Some clones in this sample may be carry-over from other donors' samples. The CDR3 runs from the conserved cysteine through the conserved F or W. The order of the fields is clone size, V gene, J gene, CDR3 length, D gene, CDR3 protein, CDR3 DNA. A D gene is named only where the DNA matches it firmly. Not every row has a clone size; where given, it reads once, few, many or a size class.

clone size: .
V gene: TRBV7-2
J gene: TRBJ2-1
CDR3 length: 16
D gene: TRBD2
CDR3 protein: CASSLGLAGGQGEQFF
CDR3 DNA: TGTGCCAGCAGCTTAGGCCTAGCGGGAGGGCAAGGTGAGCAGTTCTTC

clone size: .
V gene: TRBV9
J gene: TRBJ2-2
CDR3 length: 16
D gene: .
CDR3 protein: CASSVAPGVDTGELFF
CDR3 DNA: TGTGCCAGCAGCGTAGCGCCAGGGGTAGACACCGGGGAGCTGTTTTTT

clone size: .
V gene: TRBV29-1
J gene: TRBJ2-1
CDR3 length: 13
D gene: TRBD1
CDR3 protein: CSVERDRDNEQFF
CDR3 DNA: TGCAGCGTTGAAAGAGACAGGGACAATGAGCAGTTCTTC

clone size: .
V gene: TRBV7-9
J gene: TRBJ2-7
CDR3 length: 15
D gene: TRBD2
CDR3 protein: CASSSPGTTTYEQYF
CDR3 DNA: TGTGCCAGCAGCTCCCCCGGGACTACTACCTACGAGCAGTACTTC

clone size: .
V gene: TRBV19
J gene: TRBJ1-1
CDR3 length: 14
D gene: .
CDR3 protein: CASSIGTLNTEAFF
CDR3 DNA: TGTGCCAGTAGTATAGGCACACTGAACACTGAAGCTTTCTTT

clone size: .
V gene: TRBV19
J gene: TRBJ2-5
CDR3 length: 15
D gene: .
CDR3 protein: CASSKRPGLQETQYF
CDR3 DNA: TGTGCCAGTAGTAAACGTCCTGGCTTACAAGAGACCCAGTACTTC

clone size: .
V gene: TRBV30
J gene: TRBJ1-5
CDR3 length: 12
D gene: .
CDR3 protein: CAWSSEDQPQHF
CDR3 DNA: TGTGCCTGGAGTTCGGAAGATCAGCCCCAGCATTTT

clone size: .
V gene: TRBV28
J gene: TRBJ2-3
CDR3 length: 17
D gene: .
CDR3 protein: CASSPFLGRDDTDTQYF
CDR3 DNA: TGTGCCAGCAGTCCTTTCCTGGGGCGAGACGACACAGATACGCAGTATTTT

clone size: .
V gene: TRBV27
J gene: TRBJ2-3
CDR3 length: 13
D gene: .
CDR3 protein: CASSLSRPDTQYF
CDR3 DNA: TGTGCCAGCAGTTTATCGAGACCGGATACGCAGTATTTT

clone size: .
V gene: TRBV5-4
J gene: TRBJ2-5
CDR3 length: 16
D gene: .
CDR3 protein: CASSGGTSANQETQYF
CDR3 DNA: TGTGCCAGCAGCGGGGGGACCAGCGCTAACCAAGAGACCCAGTACTTC

clone size: .
V gene: TRBV10-3
J gene: TRBJ2-7
CDR3 length: 14
D gene: .
CDR3 protein: CATRGAEPAYEQYF
CDR3 DNA: TGTGCCACCCGAGGGGCGGAGCCGGCCTACGAGCAGTACTTC

clone size: .
V gene: TRBV1
J gene: TRBJ1-1
CDR3 length: 17
D gene: .
CDR3 protein: CTSSQVRQGRRDTEAFF
CDR3 DNA: TGCACCAGCAGCCAAGTACGCCAGGGGCGCAGGGACACTGAAGCTTTCTTT

clone size: .
V gene: TRBV5-6
J gene: TRBJ2-7
CDR3 length: 12
D gene: .
CDR3 protein: CASSASSYEQYF
CDR3 DNA: TGTGCCAGCAGCGCCTCATCCTACGAGCAGTACTTC

clone size: few
V gene: TRBV7-9
J gene: TRBJ1-2
CDR3 length: 12
D gene: .
CDR3 protein: CASSTRSYGYTF
CDR3 DNA: TGTGCCAGCAGCACCCGGAGCTATGGCTACACCTTC

clone size: .
V gene: TRBV5-4
J gene: TRBJ1-2
CDR3 length: 16
D gene: .
CDR3 protein: CASSLSQVRTNYGYTF
CDR3 DNA: TGTGCCAGCAGCTTGAGTCAGGTGCGGACTAACTATGGCTACACCTTC

clone size: .
V gene: TRBV18
J gene: TRBJ1-4
CDR3 length: 13
D gene: .
CDR3 protein: CASSASGVEKLFF
CDR3 DNA: TGTGCCAGCTCAGCATCAGGGGTCGAAAAACTGTTTTTT

clone size: few
V gene: TRBV28
J gene: TRBJ2-5
CDR3 length: 11
D gene: .
CDR3 protein: CASSWPGTQYF
CDR3 DNA: TGTGCCAGCAGTTGGCCGGGGACCCAGTACTTC

clone size: .
V gene: TRBV29-1
J gene: TRBJ2-3
CDR3 length: 13
D gene: .
CDR3 protein: CSVDGFGSDTQYF
CDR3 DNA: TGCAGCGTTGATGGTTTCGGCTCAGATACGCAGTATTTT

clone size: .
V gene: TRBV4-2
J gene: TRBJ2-7
CDR3 length: 13
D gene: .
CDR3 protein: CASSQVVSDEQYF
CDR3 DNA: TGTGCCAGCAGCCAAGTGGTCAGCGACGAGCAGTACTTC

clone size: .
V gene: TRBV28
J gene: TRBJ2-7
CDR3 length: 15
D gene: TRBD2
CDR3 protein: CASSLGLAAAVEQYF
CDR3 DNA: TGTGCCAGCAGTTTAGGACTAGCGGCCGCCGTCGAGCAGTACTTC

clone size: .
V gene: TRBV6-5
J gene: TRBJ2-7
CDR3 length: 15
D gene: TRBD2
CDR3 protein: CASSYTSGSSYEQYF
CDR3 DNA: TGTGCCAGCAGTTACACTAGCGGGAGCTCCTACGAGCAGTACTTC

clone size: .
V gene: TRBV6-5
J gene: TRBJ2-7
CDR3 length: 14
D gene: TRBD2
CDR3 protein: CASSQSEGGHEQYF
CDR3 DNA: TGTGCCAGCAGCCAATCGGAGGGAGGGCACGAGCAGTACTTC

clone size: .
V gene: TRBV5-4
J gene: TRBJ2-3
CDR3 length: 15
D gene: TRBD1
CDR3 protein: CASRHRQGATDTQYF
CDR3 DNA: TGTGCCAGCAGGCATCGACAGGGGGCAACAGATACGCAGTATTTT

clone size: .
V gene: TRBV30
J gene: TRBJ1-2
CDR3 length: 12
D gene: .
CDR3 protein: CAWTKARGILPF
CDR3 DNA: TGTGCCTGGACGAAGGCTCGGGGCATCTTACCCTTC

clone size: .
V gene: TRBV7-9
J gene: TRBJ2-3
CDR3 length: 14
D gene: .
CDR3 protein: CASSFTGYADTQYF
CDR3 DNA: TGTGCCAGCAGCTTCACAGGGTATGCAGATACGCAGTATTTT

clone size: .
V gene: TRBV19
J gene: TRBJ2-7
CDR3 length: 15
D gene: TRBD1
CDR3 protein: CASRNGTGEVDEQYF
CDR3 DNA: TGTGCCAGTAGGAACGGGACAGGGGAGGTGGACGAGCAGTACTTC

clone size: .
V gene: TRBV27
J gene: TRBJ1-3
CDR3 length: 13
D gene: TRBD1
CDR3 protein: CASGRGLGNTIYF
CDR3 DNA: TGTGCATCGGGCAGGGGGCTAGGAAACACCATATATTTT

clone size: once
V gene: TRBV20-1
J gene: TRBJ1-6
CDR3 length: 11
D gene: .
CDR3 protein: CSAFRDSPLHF
CDR3 DNA: TGCAGTGCTTTCAGGGACTCACCCCTCCACTTT

clone size: .
V gene: TRBV30
J gene: TRBJ2-7
CDR3 length: 15
D gene: .
CDR3 protein: CAWRQRDRPWTEQYF
CDR3 DNA: TGTGCCTGGAGACAAAGGGACCGACCCTGGACCGAGCAGTACTTC

clone size: .
V gene: TRBV2
J gene: TRBJ1-4
CDR3 length: 15
D gene: .
CDR3 protein: CASSQRGGQDEKLFF
CDR3 DNA: TGTGCCAGCTCCCAGAGGGGAGGTCAAGACGAAAAACTGTTTTTT

clone size: .
V gene: TRBV15
J gene: TRBJ2-1
CDR3 length: 14
D gene: .
CDR3 protein: CATSRARGYNEQFF
CDR3 DNA: TGTGCCACCAGCAGAGCTAGGGGCTACAATGAGCAGTTCTTC

clone size: .
V gene: TRBV4-1
J gene: TRBJ2-7
CDR3 length: 17
D gene: TRBD2
CDR3 protein: CASSQGTGLADSYEQYF
CDR3 DNA: TGCGCCAGCAGCCAAGGGACGGGACTAGCGGATTCCTACGAGCAGTACTTC

clone size: once
V gene: TRBV28
J gene: TRBJ1-5
CDR3 length: 13
D gene: .
CDR3 protein: CASSTGGWQPQHF
CDR3 DNA: TGTGCCAGCAGTACGGGGGGCTGGCAGCCCCAGCATTTT

clone size: few
V gene: TRBV5-4
J gene: TRBJ2-1
CDR3 length: 12
D gene: TRBD1
CDR3 protein: CASSQQGDEQFF
CDR3 DNA: TGTGCCAGCAGCCAACAGGGGGATGAGCAGTTCTTC

clone size: .
V gene: TRBV29-1
J gene: TRBJ2-1
CDR3 length: 11
D gene: .
CDR3 protein: CSATALNEQFF
CDR3 DNA: TGCAGCGCGACAGCACTCAATGAGCAGTTCTTC

clone size: .
V gene: TRBV5-1
J gene: TRBJ2-3
CDR3 length: 15
D gene: TRBD2
CDR3 protein: CASSLGASGSATQYF
CDR3 DNA: TGCGCCAGCAGCTTGGGGGCTAGCGGGAGTGCTACGCAGTATTTT

clone size: .
V gene: TRBV5-6
J gene: TRBJ1-1
CDR3 length: 14
D gene: .
CDR3 protein: CASSSATSVRWAFF
CDR3 DNA: TGTGCCAGCAGCTCGGCTACCTCTGTAAGATGGGCTTTCTTT

clone size: .
V gene: TRBV4-2
J gene: TRBJ2-7
CDR3 length: 15
D gene: TRBD1
CDR3 protein: CASSEPGQGTYEQYF
CDR3 DNA: TGTGCCAGCAGCGAGCCGGGACAGGGGACCTACGAGCAGTACTTC

clone size: .
V gene: TRBV6-5
J gene: TRBJ2-7
CDR3 length: 15
D gene: TRBD2
CDR3 protein: CASSRRLAGPYEQYF
CDR3 DNA: TGTGCCAGCAGTCGTAGACTAGCCGGACCCTACGAGCAGTACTTC

clone size: .
V gene: TRBV11-2
J gene: TRBJ1-1
CDR3 length: 14
D gene: TRBD1
CDR3 protein: CASSLEPGGREAFF
CDR3 DNA: TGTGCCAGCAGCTTAGAACCAGGGGGGCGTGAAGCTTTCTTT

clone size: .
V gene: TRBV7-6
J gene: TRBJ2-5
CDR3 length: 14
D gene: .
CDR3 protein: CASSLQPPLETQYF
CDR3 DNA: TGTGCCAGCAGCTTACAGCCACCACTAGAGACCCAGTACTTC

clone size: once
V gene: TRBV5-4
J gene: TRBJ2-6
CDR3 length: 15
D gene: .
CDR3 protein: CASSLRASGANVLTF
CDR3 DNA: TGTGCCAGCAGCTTGCGGGCTTCTGGGGCCAACGTCCTGACTTTC

clone size: few
V gene: TRBV19
J gene: TRBJ1-2
CDR3 length: 10
D gene: .
CDR3 protein: CASSRYGYTF
CDR3 DNA: TGTGCCAGTAGTCGCTATGGCTACACCTTC

clone size: .
V gene: TRBV6-1
J gene: TRBJ2-3
CDR3 length: 15
D gene: TRBD2
CDR3 protein: CASSDPGLATDTQYF
CDR3 DNA: TGTGCCAGCAGTGACCCGGGACTAGCCACAGATACGCAGTATTTT

clone size: .
V gene: TRBV29-1
J gene: TRBJ2-7
CDR3 length: 15
D gene: TRBD2
CDR3 protein: CSVLGTSGAPYEQYF
CDR3 DNA: TGCAGCGTCCTAGGGACTAGCGGGGCCCCCTACGAGCAGTACTTC

clone size: .
V gene: TRBV5-1
J gene: TRBJ2-1
CDR3 length: 16
D gene: .
CDR3 protein: CASSLKQPSSYNEQFF
CDR3 DNA: TGCGCCAGCAGCTTGAAGCAGCCTAGCTCCTACAATGAGCAGTTCTTC

clone size: .
V gene: TRBV1
J gene: TRBJ2-6
CDR3 length: 17
D gene: .
CDR3 protein: CTSRSLCSQSRANVLTF
CDR3 DNA: TGCACCAGCAGGAGCTTGTGTTCACAAAGTCGGGCCAACGTCCTGACTTTC

clone size: .
V gene: TRBV7-2
J gene: TRBJ2-5
CDR3 length: 14
D gene: TRBD1
CDR3 protein: CASSRDRGMETQYF
CDR3 DNA: TGTGCCAGCAGCCGGGACAGGGGGATGGAGACCCAGTACTTC

clone size: once
V gene: TRBV9
J gene: TRBJ2-3
CDR3 length: 17
D gene: .
CDR3 protein: CASSALSGTYSTDTQYF
CDR3 DNA: TGTGCCAGCAGTGCCCTTTCAGGGACCTATAGCACAGATACGCAGTATTTT

clone size: large
V gene: TRBV7-2
J gene: TRBJ1-2
CDR3 length: 15
D gene: .
CDR3 protein: CASSLEHRSIYGYTF
CDR3 DNA: TGTGCCAGCAGCTTAGAGCATAGGTCAATCTATGGCTACACCTTC

clone size: .
V gene: TRBV5-6
J gene: TRBJ2-7
CDR3 length: 15
D gene: .
CDR3 protein: CASSLFGRQSYEQYF
CDR3 DNA: TGTGCCAGCAGCTTGTTTGGGCGGCAGTCATACGAGCAGTACTTC

clone size: once
V gene: TRBV15
J gene: TRBJ2-7
CDR3 length: 15
D gene: .
CDR3 protein: CATSRIALGGYEQYF
CDR3 DNA: TGTGCCACCAGCAGAATTGCTTTAGGGGGTTACGAGCAGTACTTC

clone size: .
V gene: TRBV7-2
J gene: TRBJ2-7
CDR3 length: 13
D gene: TRBD2
CDR3 protein: CASSLARGEGQYF
CDR3 DNA: TGTGCCAGCAGCTTGGCACGAGGGGAGGGGCAGTACTTC

clone size: .
V gene: TRBV5-4
J gene: TRBJ2-7
CDR3 length: 13
D gene: TRBD1
CDR3 protein: CASNTDRIGEQYF
CDR3 DNA: TGTGCCAGCAACACGGACAGGATCGGCGAGCAGTACTTC

clone size: .
V gene: TRBV4-1
J gene: TRBJ2-1
CDR3 length: 16
D gene: .
CDR3 protein: CASSHLADSSYNEQFF
CDR3 DNA: TGCGCCAGCAGCCATCTAGCGGACAGCTCTTACAATGAGCAGTTCTTC